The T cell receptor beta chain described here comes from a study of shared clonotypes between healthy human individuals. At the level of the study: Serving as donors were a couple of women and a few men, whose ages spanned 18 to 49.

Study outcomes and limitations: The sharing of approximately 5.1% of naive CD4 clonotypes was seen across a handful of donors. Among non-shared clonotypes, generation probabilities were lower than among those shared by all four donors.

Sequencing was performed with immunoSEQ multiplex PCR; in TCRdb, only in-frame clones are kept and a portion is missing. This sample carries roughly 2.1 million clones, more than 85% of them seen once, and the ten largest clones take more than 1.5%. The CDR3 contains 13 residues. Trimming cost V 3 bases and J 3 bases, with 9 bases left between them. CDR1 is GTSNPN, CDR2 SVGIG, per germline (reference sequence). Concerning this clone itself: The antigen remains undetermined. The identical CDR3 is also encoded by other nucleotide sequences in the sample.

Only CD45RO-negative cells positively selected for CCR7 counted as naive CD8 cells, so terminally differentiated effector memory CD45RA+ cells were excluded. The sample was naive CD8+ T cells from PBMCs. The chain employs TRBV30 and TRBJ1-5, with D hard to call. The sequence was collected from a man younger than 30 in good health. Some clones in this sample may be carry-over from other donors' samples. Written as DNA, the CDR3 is TGTGCCTGGAGCGTTGGATCCAATCAGCCCCAGCATTTT. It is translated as CAWSVGSNQPQHF.